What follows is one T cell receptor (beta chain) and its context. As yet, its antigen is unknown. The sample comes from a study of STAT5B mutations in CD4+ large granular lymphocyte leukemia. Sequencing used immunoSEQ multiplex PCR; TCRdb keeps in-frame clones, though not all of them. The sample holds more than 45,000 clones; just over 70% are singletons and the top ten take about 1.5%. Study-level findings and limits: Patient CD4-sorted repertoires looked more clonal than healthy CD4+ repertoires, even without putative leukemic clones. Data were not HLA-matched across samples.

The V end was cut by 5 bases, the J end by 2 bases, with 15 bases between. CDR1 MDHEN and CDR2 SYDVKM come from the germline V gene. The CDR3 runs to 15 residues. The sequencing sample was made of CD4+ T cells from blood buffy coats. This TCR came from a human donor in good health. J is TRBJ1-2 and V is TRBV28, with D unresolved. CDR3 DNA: TGTGCCAGCAGTCCAGCTTGGGAGGGAAACTATGGCTACACCTTC. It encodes CASSPAWEGNYGYTF.